Below are 23 T cell receptor beta chains sequenced from a single sample in a study of blood T cell repertoires in COVID-19. The repertoire was sequenced with immunoSEQ multiplex PCR; TCRdb's copy has only in-frame clones and lacks some. The sample lists 200,000 to 300,000 clones; about four fifths were seen once. Input material: peripheral blood. These receptors came from a man aged 25 to 45 who had recovered from COVID-19.

This chain uses TRBV5-4 with TRBJ2-7; 8 bases line up with TRBD2. The trim removed 4 bases at V and 0 bases at J, leaving 9 bases unmatched. CDR1 and CDR2 from the germline V gene are SGHNT and YYREEE (reference sequence). This CDR3 comprises 16 residues. Here the CDR3 DNA reads TGTGCCAGCAGCAGCCCGGGACTAGTTCCCTCCTACGAGCAGTACTTC. It codes for CASSSPGLVPSYEQYF.

The chain couples TRBV5-4 to TRBJ2-5, with D possibly being TRBD2 (6 bases). The CDR3 totals 14 residues. V lost 5 bases and J 5 bases, leaving 16 bases between the germline ends. CDR1 and CDR2 from the germline V gene are SGHNT and YYREEE (reference sequence). The CDR3 region is CASRGTGVSETQYF. The CDR3 region has the DNA TGTGCCAGCAGGGGGACGGGGGTGTCGGAGACCCAGTACTTC.

This chain connects TRBV10-2 to TRBJ2-2, with TRBD1 matching over 9 bases. The V gene end was trimmed by 5 bases and the J gene end by 3 bases; junction bases not matched to a gene: 7. The CDR3 has 16 residues. Germline values: CDR1 WSHSY, CDR2 SAAADI. CDR3 nucleotides: TGCGCCAGCAGTCCGGCCGGGACAGGGTACACCGGGGAGCTGTTTTTT. Protein: CASSPAGTGYTGELFF.

In this sample, this clone turned up once. The chain is built from TRBV25-1 and TRBJ2-3; TRBD1 might be the D (6 bases). CDR3 length equals 14 residues. V was shortened by 2 bases and J by 5 bases, with 11 bases between the two germline ends. CDR1 MGHDK and CDR2 SYGVNS come from the germline V gene. The CDR3 loop reads CASSETGSGDTQYF. The CDR3 nucleotides are TGTGCCAGCAGTGAAACAGGGTCGGGAGATACGCAGTATTTT.

This rearrangement joins TRBV18 to TRBJ1-4; 8 nucleotides line up with TRBD1. Per germline, CDR1 KGHSH and CDR2 LQKENI. The ends lost 5 bases at V and 4 bases at J; junction bases unmatched: 9. The CDR3 sequence is 16 residues long. The CDR3 spells CASSAGGLGINEKLFF. The DNA of the CDR3 is TGTGCCAGCTCAGCAGGGGGCCTAGGAATTAATGAAAAACTGTTTTTT.

This chain connects TRBV10-3 to TRBJ1-5, with D tentatively TRBD1 (6 bases). The germline V gene encodes CDR1 ENHRY and CDR2 SYGVKD. The CDR3 length is 13 residues. Trimming pared 6 bases from V and 4 bases from J, leaving 10 bases between. The CDR3 loop is CAISPGENQPQHF. The CDR3 DNA is TGTGCCATCAGCCCAGGGGAGAATCAGCCCCAGCATTTT.

This clone was observed once. The V call is TRBV6-5, the J call TRBJ1-3; weak D call: TRBD1 (6 bases). CDR3 length: 15 residues. Trimming took 6 bases from V and 1 from J, leaving 13 bases between them. CDR1 is MNHEY, CDR2 SVGAGI, per germline. CDR3 protein: CASRDAQGSGNTIYF. CDR3 DNA: TGTGCCAGCAGGGACGCTCAGGGGTCTGGAAACACCATATATTTT.

This clone was counted a single time. This sequence joins TRBV5-6 and TRBJ2-3; D remains ambiguous. Trimming removed 2 bases at V and 5 bases at J, with 3 bases between. Germline V gene data show CDR1 as SGHDT and CDR2 as YYEEEE. The CDR3 consists of 11 residues. CDR3 bases: TGTGCCAGCAGCTTTCGAGATACGCAGTATTTT. It yields the protein CASSFRDTQYF.

This chain connects TRBV11-2 to TRBJ2-3; D gene ambiguous. V was shortened by 0 bases and J by 4 bases, with 8 bases between the two germline ends. CDR3 length: 14 amino acids. Germline V gene sequence: CDR1 SGHAT, CDR2 FQNNGV. The CDR3 DNA follows: TGTGCCAGCAGCTTAGAGGGCTGGGCAGATACGCAGTATTTT. This encodes CASSLEGWADTQYF.

The V gene is TRBV27, the J gene TRBJ1-5; 8 nucleotides agree with TRBD1. The germline gives CDR1 MNHEY, CDR2 SMNVEV (reference sequence). The CDR3 is 15 amino acids. The junction had 9 bases not matched to a gene; V was cut back by 5 bases and J by 6 bases. This chain's CDR3 is CASSLGQGVGQPQHF. The CDR3 DNA is TGTGCCAGCAGTCTAGGACAGGGAGTTGGTCAGCCCCAGCATTTT.

V and J are TRBV11-2 and TRBJ2-7; no definite D call. V shed 0 bases and J shed 7 bases, with 10 bases lying between them. CDR1 is SGHAT, CDR2 FQNNGV, per germline. This CDR3 has 13 amino acids. CDR3 nucleotide sequence: TGTGCCAGCAGCTTAGACAGAACGCGGGAGCAGTACGTC. It specifies CASSLDRTREQYV.

This chain connects TRBV5-1 to TRBJ2-5; D gene uncertain. Germline values: CDR1 SGHRS, CDR2 YFSETQ. CDR3 length: 11 residues. The V end was cut by 2 bases, the J end by 6 bases, with 5 bases between. The CDR3: CASSLQQTQYF. The CDR3 nucleotides read TGCGCCAGCAGCTTACAGCAGACCCAGTACTTC.

The chain couples TRBV5-1 to TRBJ2-1; TRBD1 matches at 9 bases. CDR1 and CDR2 (germline): SGHRS, YFSETQ. Unmatched junction bases numbered 5, after V lost 4 bases and J lost 0 bases. The length of the CDR3 is 16 residues. CDR3 loop: CASSRGQGSSYNEQFF. The DNA of the CDR3 is TGCGCCAGCAGCCGGGGACAGGGCAGCTCCTACAATGAGCAGTTCTTC.

This clone was counted at least ten times. The chain links TRBV2 to TRBJ1-6; 7 bases line up with TRBD1. Germline CDR1 SNHLY, CDR2 FYNNEI. The V gene end was trimmed by 3 bases and the J gene end by 5 bases; junction bases not matched to a gene: 4. This CDR3 spans 15 amino acids. CDR3 DNA sequence: TGTGCCAGCAGTGACGAAGGGGGCCATAATTCACCCCTCCACTTT. Amino acids: CASSDEGGHNSPLHF.

V and J are TRBV4-2 and TRBJ1-4; 7 nucleotides line up with TRBD1. V gave up 2 bases and J gave up 10 bases; unmatched junction bases: 19. Germline V gene lookup returns CDR1 LGHNA and CDR2 YNFKEQ. This CDR3 has 18 amino acids. CDR3 coding DNA: TGTGCCAGCAGCCAACAAACACCGGGACAGCTAGATGTTGGAAAACTGTTTTTT. This sequence encodes CASSQQTPGQLDVGKLFF.

The chain joins TRBV5-4 to TRBJ2-5; 10 nucleotides line up with TRBD1. V was clipped by 5 bases and J by 4 bases; unmatched bases: 11. Germline CDR1 SGHNT, CDR2 YYREEE (reference sequence). The CDR3 is 16 residues long. CDR3 residues: CASSSPPGQGTETQYF. As DNA, the CDR3 is TGTGCCAGCAGTTCTCCACCGGGACAGGGGACAGAGACCCAGTACTTC. Full variable domain (rest looked up from reference TRBV5-4 and TRBJ2-5): ETGVTQSPTHLIKTRGQQVTLRCSSQSGHNTVSWYQQALGQGPQFIFQYYREEENGRGNFPPRFSGLQFPNYSSELNVNALELDDSALYLCASSSPPGQGTETQYFGPGTRLLVL.

The rearrangement links TRBV5-8 to TRBJ1-4; no clear D. Germline-derived CDR1 and CDR2 are SGHTS and YDEGEE. The CDR3 spans 13 residues. V shed 4 bases and J shed 7 bases, with 11 bases lying between them. CDR3 sequence reads: CASSLPAGEKLFF. The CDR3 bases are TGTGCCAGCAGCCTTCCGGCAGGTGAAAAACTGTTTTTT.

The chain is built from TRBV5-4 and TRBJ2-5, with D possibly being TRBD2 (6 bases). V was clipped by 0 bases and J by 5 bases, with 8 bases between them. The V gene's germline CDR1 is SGHNT and CDR2 YYREEE (reference sequence). The CDR3 runs to 13 residues. CDR3 sequence: CASSLAGDETQYF. The CDR3, as DNA: TGTGCCAGCAGCTTGGCGGGAGACGAGACCCAGTACTTC.

This chain joins TRBV3-1 (or the pseudogene TRBV3-2) and TRBJ2-1; D may be TRBD2 (5 bases). CDR1 LGHDT and CDR2 YNNKEL come from the germline V gene (reference sequence). The CDR3 extends over 11 amino acids. The V end lost 3 bases, the J end lost 10 bases, and 7 bases lay between the germline ends. The CDR3 DNA reads as TGTGCCAGCAGCCAGGCGGGCGAGCAGTTCTTC. Translated, it gives CASSQAGEQFF.

This sequence joins TRBV10-1 and TRBJ2-6, with D unclear. The germline CDR1 and CDR2 sequences are WNHNN and SYGVQD (reference sequence). Trimming took off 5 bases at V and 0 bases at J, with 5 bases between the two ends. The CDR3 runs to 14 residues. The CDR3 region is CASSPGSGANVLTF. CDR3 coding DNA: TGCGCCAGCAGTCCAGGCTCTGGGGCCAACGTCCTGACTTTC.

The chain carries TRBV28 and TRBJ2-5; the match to TRBD1 covers 11 bases. Germline CDR1 reads MDHEN; CDR2 reads SYDVKM. After removal of 6 bases from V and 2 bases from J, the junction contained 8 bases not matched to a gene. CDR3 length equals 16 residues. CDR3 nucleotides: TGTGCCAGCAGATCCGGGACAGGGGGAGCACAAGAGACCCAGTACTTC. Residues: CASRSGTGGAQETQYF.

The gene calls are TRBV24-1 and TRBJ2-5, with 12 positions matching TRBD2. The CDR3 is 17 amino acids. Trimming cost V 4 bases and J 0 bases; bases outside gene matches: 5. From germline, CDR1 is KGHDR and CDR2 SFDVKD. Here the CDR3 reads CATSDLAGGRYQETQYF. CDR3 coding DNA: TGTGCCACCAGTGACCTAGCGGGGGGGAGGTACCAAGAGACCCAGTACTTC.

The V call is TRBV9, the J call TRBJ2-4; TRBD2 aligns across 8 bases. The V gene end was trimmed by 3 bases and the J gene end by 7 bases; junction bases not matched to a gene: 12. The CDR3 totals 16 residues. Germline CDR1 is SGDLS and CDR2 is YYNGEE. The CDR3 is CASSGGGSGTRNIQYF. As DNA, the CDR3 is TGTGCCAGCAGCGGAGGCGGATCCGGGACTAGGAACATTCAGTACTTC.